This is a list of T cell receptor beta chains from one sample in a study of graft-versus-host responses after intestinal transplantation. Sequencing used immunoSEQ multiplex PCR; TCRdb keeps in-frame clones, though not all of them. The sample consists of about 13,000 clones, around 40% of them appearing once. The sequencing used alloreactive CD4+ T cells from a mixed lymphocyte reaction culture, collected before intestinal transplant. The source is a human patient who received an intestinal transplant. Both conserved end residues are part of each CDR3. D genes are given only for firm matches. Rows give clone size only sometimes, using once, few, many, or a class for an expanded clone.

v_gene,abundance,d_gene,j_gene,CDR3nt,CDR3aa
TRBV10-3,few,.,TRBJ1-2,TGTGCCATCCTGGACAGCCTTAACTATGGCTACACCTTC,CAILDSLNYGYTF
TRBV25-1,.,.,TRBJ1-6,TGTGCCAGCAGTGAATTAAGGAGGGATTCACCCCTCCACTTT,CASSELRRDSPLHF
TRBV27,.,TRBD2,TRBJ2-1,TGTGCCAGCAGAACACCCCCCGGGAGGGTTAGCTCCTACAATGAGCAGTTCTTC,CASRTPPGRVSSYNEQFF
TRBV12-2,.,.,TRBJ1-1,TGTGCAAGTCGCGGCCACAGGGGCCGGGGGGGAACTGAAGCTTTCTTT,CASRGHRGRGGTEAFF
TRBV11-3,.,TRBD1,TRBJ1-2,TGTGCCAGCAGCCAAGCCGGGACAGGAAGTAACTATGGCTACACCTTC,CASSQAGTGSNYGYTF
TRBV5-1,.,TRBD1,TRBJ2-7,TGCGCCAGCAGCACACAGGGGGTCGGGGAGCAGTACTTC,CASSTQGVGEQYF
TRBV18,.,TRBD2,TRBJ2-5,TGTGCCAGTTCACCAACGGGGGGGCAAGAGACCCAGTACTTC,CASSPTGGQETQYF
TRBV6-1,.,.,TRBJ2-7,TGTGCCAGCAGCATACAGGGAATAGGACCCGAACAGTACTTC,CASSIQGIGPEQYF
TRBV5-4,few,TRBD1,TRBJ1-6,TGTGCCAGCAGCCGCCTTGGGACAGTGTTTAATTCACCCCTCCACTTT,CASSRLGTVFNSPLHF
TRBV19,.,.,TRBJ1-4,TGTGCCAGTAGGGACACCTCCTTTAATGAAAAACTGTTTTTT,CASRDTSFNEKLFF
TRBV6-4,.,.,TRBJ1-2,TGTGCCAGCAGTGTCATAGAAGCTAACTATGGCTACACCTTC,CASSVIEANYGYTF
TRBV7-9,.,TRBD1,TRBJ2-3,TGTGCCAGCAGCTCGGAGGACAGGGGGGTAACCGATACGCAGTATTTT,CASSSEDRGVTDTQYF
TRBV5-1,few,.,TRBJ2-1,TGCGCCAGCAGCTGGTACCCAGGGGACAACAATGAGCAGTTCTTC,CASSWYPGDNNEQFF
TRBV6-4,.,TRBD1,TRBJ1-6,TGTGCCAGCAGTGAGAGTCCAGGGGGAAATTCACCCCTCCACTTT,CASSESPGGNSPLHF
TRBV7-2,.,TRBD1,TRBJ2-7,TGTGCCAGCAGCTTTGGGACAGGGGACTACGAGCAGTACTTC,CASSFGTGDYEQYF
TRBV4-3,.,.,TRBJ2-7,TGCGCCAGCAGCCAAGAAGGCAGGGGCCCCTACGAGCAGTACTTC,CASSQEGRGPYEQYF
TRBV27,.,.,TRBJ2-3,TGTGCCAGCAGTTTAATTGGCATGGATACGCAGTATTTT,CASSLIGMDTQYF
TRBV6-6,.,TRBD2,TRBJ2-2,TGTGCCAGCAGTTACGACGGGACTATTCCCGGGGAGCTGTTTTTT,CASSYDGTIPGELFF
TRBV5-1,few,TRBD1,TRBJ2-5,TGCGCCAGCAGCTTGGGACAGGGTGCCGAGACCCAGTACTTC,CASSLGQGAETQYF
TRBV29-1,few,TRBD2,TRBJ2-3,TGCAGCGTTGCAGCGGGGGTCCACACAGATACGCAGTATTTT,CSVAAGVHTDTQYF
TRBV10-3,.,TRBD1,TRBJ2-7,TGTGCCATCAGTGAGCACGCGACAGGGGGCAGGAACGAGCAGTACTTC,CAISEHATGGRNEQYF
TRBV18,.,.,TRBJ2-2,TGTGCCAGCTCACTGGGACTTCTTACCAACACCGGGGAGCTGTTTTTT,CASSLGLLTNTGELFF
TRBV19,few,.,TRBJ1-1,TGTGCCAGTAGTATAGGGGGGGGAACCACTGAAGCTTTCTTT,CASSIGGGTTEAFF
TRBV10-3,.,.,TRBJ2-3,TGTGCCATCAGTGAGTCGGGAGGCACAGATACGCAGTATTTT,CAISESGGTDTQYF
TRBV4-3,.,.,TRBJ1-5,TGCGCCAGCAGCCAAGCCCCAGGTCAGCCCCAGCATTTT,CASSQAPGQPQHF
TRBV2,.,TRBD2,TRBJ2-3,TGTGCCAGCAGTCGAACTATCCCGGGACTAGCTAGCACAGATACGCAGTATTTT,CASSRTIPGLASTDTQYF
TRBV10-3,.,TRBD2,TRBJ2-3,TGTGCCATCCGCGAGCGGGGTGAATCTGTCACAGATACGCAGTATTTT,CAIRERGESVTDTQYF
TRBV7-9,few,.,TRBJ1-4,TGTGCCAGCAGCACAGGGTTCAATAATGAAAAACTGTTTTTT,CASSTGFNNEKLFF
TRBV10-3,few,.,TRBJ1-1,TGTGCCATCAGGACGACAGTAAACACTGAAGCTTTCTTT,CAIRTTVNTEAFF
TRBV19,.,.,TRBJ1-5,TGTGCCAGTAGTCCATATACGGGACAAATCAATCAGCCCCAGCATTTT,CASSPYTGQINQPQHF
TRBV9,.,TRBD2,TRBJ2-3,TGTGCCAGCAGCCCCCGAGGACTAGCGGGGGGGCTGGATACGCAGTATTTT,CASSPRGLAGGLDTQYF
TRBV5-1,few,.,TRBJ2-2,TGCGCCAGCAGCTTGGAGCTCGGGGAGCTGTTTTTT,CASSLELGELFF
TRBV19,few,TRBD1,TRBJ1-2,TGTGCCAGTAGTATCCTCCGGGACAGGGGTTATGGCTACACCTTC,CASSILRDRGYGYTF
TRBV6-6,few,TRBD1,TRBJ2-3,TGTGCCAGCAGTTCAGGGGGAACAGATACGCAGTATTTT,CASSSGGTDTQYF
TRBV9,few,.,TRBJ1-1,TGTGCCAGCAGCGTGAGACCGGGAGCTCACGCTGAAGCTTTCTTT,CASSVRPGAHAEAFF
TRBV29-1,.,TRBD1,TRBJ1-2,TGCAGCGTTCGACAGGGGACCTTGGGCTACACCTTC,CSVRQGTLGYTF
TRBV11-2,.,.,TRBJ2-3,TGTGCCAGCAGCTTAGACCAGGGGTCTGCAGATACGCAGTATTTT,CASSLDQGSADTQYF
TRBV4-3,.,.,TRBJ1-6,TGCGCCAGCAGCCATGGTAGTTCACCCCTCCACTTT,CASSHGSSPLHF
TRBV7-9,.,TRBD2,TRBJ2-1,TGTGCCAGCAGCTTCAGGTCTAGCGGTGGGAGCTCCTACAATGAGCAGTTCTTC,CASSFRSSGGSSYNEQFF
TRBV5-1,.,TRBD1,TRBJ2-5,TGCGCCAGCAGCTTGGGCCAGGGGGCCTCAGGGGAGACCCAGTACTTC,CASSLGQGASGETQYF
TRBV21-1,.,.,TRBJ1-6,TGTGCCAGCAGCAAATGGGACAGGGGCCCTCTTAATTCACCCCTCCACTTT,CASSKWDRGPLNSPLHF
TRBV23-1,.,.,TRBJ1-5,TGCGCCAGCAGGCAGGGGATGGATCAGCCCCAGCATTTT,CASRQGMDQPQHF
TRBV29-1,few,TRBD1,TRBJ2-3,TGCAGCGTTGGCGGGACAGGATTAACAGATACGCAGTATTTT,CSVGGTGLTDTQYF
TRBV10-3,medium-sized,.,TRBJ1-1,TGTGCCATCAGTGAACGGCAGGGCAGTTCGGGCACTGAAGCTTTCTTT,CAISERQGSSGTEAFF
TRBV10-1,.,.,TRBJ2-7,TGCGCCAGCAGTCCGGGAGGGGGCCCCTACGAGCAGTACTTC,CASSPGGGPYEQYF
TRBV30,once,.,TRBJ2-3,TGTGCCTGGGGACAGCTAGCAGATACGCAGTATTTT,CAWGQLADTQYF
TRBV19,.,TRBD1,TRBJ2-2,TGTGCCAGTATTAACAGGGGGCCACCAGCCACCGGGGAGCTGTTTTTT,CASINRGPPATGELFF
TRBV19,medium-sized,TRBD1,TRBJ1-4,TGTGCCAGTAGTATTGAGGGGACAGTGAAAGAAAAACTGTTTTTT,CASSIEGTVKEKLFF
TRBV19,few,TRBD1,TRBJ1-1,TGTGCCAGTAGTAAAACCGGGACAGTGAACACTGAAGCTTTCTTT,CASSKTGTVNTEAFF
TRBV6-6,.,TRBD1,TRBJ1-2,TGTGCCAGCAGTTACTCGGGACAGGGTAATGGCTACACCTTC,CASSYSGQGNGYTF
TRBV5-1,.,TRBD1,TRBJ2-1,TGCGCCAGCAGCCTAATGGGACAGGGGTCGAATGAGCAGTTCTTC,CASSLMGQGSNEQFF